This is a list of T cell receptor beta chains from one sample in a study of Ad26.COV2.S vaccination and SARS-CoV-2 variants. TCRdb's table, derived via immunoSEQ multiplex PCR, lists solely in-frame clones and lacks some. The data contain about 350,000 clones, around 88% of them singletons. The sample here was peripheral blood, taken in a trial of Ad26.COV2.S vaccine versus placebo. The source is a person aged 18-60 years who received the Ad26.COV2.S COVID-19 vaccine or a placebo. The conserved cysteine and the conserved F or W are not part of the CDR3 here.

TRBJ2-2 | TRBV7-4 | ASSYPGYTGELF
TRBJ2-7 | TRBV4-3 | ASSQERLATSYEQY
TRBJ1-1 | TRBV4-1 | ASSQDEGKDTEAF
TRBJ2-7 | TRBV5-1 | ASSFGGSYEQY
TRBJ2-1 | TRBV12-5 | ASGFSQGRVLAGVQNEQF
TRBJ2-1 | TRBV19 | ASSGQELYYNEQF
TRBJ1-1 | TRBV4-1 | ASSHWEGVAEAF
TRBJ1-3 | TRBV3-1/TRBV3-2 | ASSQDPVGSGNTIY
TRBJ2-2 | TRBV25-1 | ASSGLTGTAVTGELF
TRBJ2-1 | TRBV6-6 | ASSYRTSGEGSEQF
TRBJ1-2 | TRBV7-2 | ASSLGHDIYGYT
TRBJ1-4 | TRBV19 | ASSIGSAELNEKLF
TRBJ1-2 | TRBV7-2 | ASSLVSGRRNLYGYT
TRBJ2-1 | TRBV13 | ASSLPRTGIYNEQF
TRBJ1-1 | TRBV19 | ASRGGYTEAF
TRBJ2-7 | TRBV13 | ASSLVGPGFGDYEQY